This is a list of T cell receptor beta chains from one sample in a study of beta chain features in type 1 diabetes. Here immunoSEQ multiplex PCR was the method, and the copy in TCRdb shows in-frame clones only, minus some. This table has around 140,000 clones, about 13% appearing once. Sequencing was carried out using central memory CD4+ T cells from blood. These receptor sequences come from a man between 18 and 35 years old with type 1 diabetes. The CDR3 runs from the conserved cysteine through the conserved F or W. Each record gives: CDR3 protein, V gene, CDR3 length.

cdr3_aa: CASSGPSGSTTVF
v_call: TRBV5-1
cdr3_length: 13

cdr3_aa: CASTDWAEAFF
v_call: TRBV6-6
cdr3_length: 11

cdr3_aa: CASSTAVKQGRGSPLHF
v_call: TRBV5-4
cdr3_length: 17

cdr3_aa: CASSLQGRSSPLHF
v_call: TRBV19
cdr3_length: 14

cdr3_aa: CAWSVGRGPGNTIYF
v_call: TRBV30
cdr3_length: 15

cdr3_aa: CASSVDGQGNTEAFF
v_call: TRBV9
cdr3_length: 15

cdr3_aa: CASSLDSGTGGYNEQFF
v_call: TRBV7-6
cdr3_length: 17

cdr3_aa: CASSWTATNQPQHF
v_call: TRBV6-5
cdr3_length: 14

cdr3_aa: CAISAGSNTEAFF
v_call: TRBV10-3
cdr3_length: 13

cdr3_aa: CAWRGVVGLTDTQYF
v_call: TRBV30
cdr3_length: 15

cdr3_aa: CASSSLTGVSTDTQYF
v_call: TRBV5-4
cdr3_length: 16

cdr3_aa: CASSQYGGGETQYF
v_call: TRBV4-2
cdr3_length: 14

cdr3_aa: CASSLVPWTTTEKLFF
v_call: TRBV7-8
cdr3_length: 16

cdr3_aa: CASSSRWALYEQYF
v_call: TRBV6-5
cdr3_length: 14

cdr3_aa: CASSPGQGVNEQYF
v_call: TRBV7-8
cdr3_length: 14

cdr3_aa: CASSIRDGEKLFF
v_call: TRBV19
cdr3_length: 13

cdr3_aa: CASSQLAGLGNEQFF
v_call: TRBV4-1
cdr3_length: 15

cdr3_aa: CASSLARGPNEQFF
v_call: TRBV5-1
cdr3_length: 14

cdr3_aa: CASGGADTQYF
v_call: TRBV4-1
cdr3_length: 11

cdr3_aa: CATSPRGGGATEQFF
v_call: TRBV15
cdr3_length: 15

cdr3_aa: CAISESDRGYGYTF
v_call: TRBV10-3
cdr3_length: 14

cdr3_aa: CASSATLAGGQETQYF
v_call: TRBV9
cdr3_length: 16

cdr3_aa: CAWSVSHGYTF
v_call: TRBV30
cdr3_length: 11

cdr3_aa: CASSLGGWVSTNEKLFF
v_call: TRBV7-9
cdr3_length: 17

cdr3_aa: CASSLRTGRNEQFF
v_call: TRBV11-3
cdr3_length: 14

cdr3_aa: CAIWAVGGYTF
v_call: TRBV28
cdr3_length: 11

cdr3_aa: CSAHVYNEQFF
v_call: TRBV20-1
cdr3_length: 11

cdr3_aa: CSVRGLAKPTQYF
v_call: TRBV29-1
cdr3_length: 13

cdr3_aa: CASSDRENTEAFF
v_call: TRBV21-1
cdr3_length: 13

cdr3_aa: CASSLGGAMNTEAFF
v_call: TRBV18
cdr3_length: 15

cdr3_aa: CASSARTGNTIYF
v_call: TRBV9
cdr3_length: 13

cdr3_aa: CASRPQGQGANEQFF
v_call: TRBV28
cdr3_length: 15

cdr3_aa: CASKRAGSLTDTQYF
v_call: TRBV2
cdr3_length: 15

cdr3_aa: CASSLYPGTGTQYF
v_call: TRBV7-3
cdr3_length: 14

cdr3_aa: CASRTDMETEAFF
v_call: TRBV2
cdr3_length: 13

cdr3_aa: CASTSTEDYGYTF
v_call: TRBV28
cdr3_length: 13

cdr3_aa: CASSLTSDTEAFF
v_call: TRBV7-9
cdr3_length: 13

cdr3_aa: CASSAGTDYGGYTF
v_call: TRBV28
cdr3_length: 14

cdr3_aa: CASRAGTVPNTEAFF
v_call: TRBV5-1
cdr3_length: 15

cdr3_aa: CARASGGAPNEQFF
v_call: TRBV28
cdr3_length: 14

cdr3_aa: CAWNVGTGNTEAFF
v_call: TRBV30
cdr3_length: 14

cdr3_aa: CAWRIAGTDTQYF
v_call: TRBV30
cdr3_length: 13

cdr3_aa: CASSRERQAWGYTF
v_call: TRBV6-5
cdr3_length: 14

cdr3_aa: CAWSVQGSNTGELFF
v_call: TRBV30
cdr3_length: 15

cdr3_aa: CASILQPLAGVNTDTQYF
v_call: TRBV7-2
cdr3_length: 18

cdr3_aa: CASSGLRDRASGANVLTF
v_call: TRBV2
cdr3_length: 18

cdr3_aa: CASSSGLAGYGYTF
v_call: TRBV7-2
cdr3_length: 14

cdr3_aa: CASNRQSSYNEQFF
v_call: TRBV7-2
cdr3_length: 14

cdr3_aa: CASSSAGGKADIQYF
v_call: TRBV28
cdr3_length: 15

cdr3_aa: CAWRAGGLIGGYTF
v_call: TRBV30
cdr3_length: 14

cdr3_aa: CASSAGQGKNYGYTF
v_call: TRBV5-4
cdr3_length: 15

cdr3_aa: CASSYDTLSSYNEQFF
v_call: TRBV6-6
cdr3_length: 16

cdr3_aa: CASSESGGSNQPQHF
v_call: TRBV2
cdr3_length: 15

cdr3_aa: CASSGLEKLFF
v_call: TRBV2
cdr3_length: 11

cdr3_aa: CASSSRPYGYTF
v_call: TRBV7-9
cdr3_length: 12